A selection of T cell receptor beta chains follows, all from one sample in a study of Graves' ophthalmopathy and Graves' hyperthyroidism. TCRdb analysed the multiplex PCR reads with MiXCR anew, one entry per CDR3 protein. The top ten clones hold 8% to 10% of a sample with about 480,000 distinct CDR3 sequences, approximately 14% of them seen once. Input material: blood. The receptors originated from a woman aged 25 to 45 with Graves' ophthalmopathy. The CDR3 runs from the conserved cysteine through the conserved F or W. Each record gives: CDR3 protein, CDR3 DNA, V gene, D gene, clone size, J gene, CDR3 length. The D gene is left open where the match is weak. Sizes are listed as once, few, many or a size class.

CASSFRGLETQYF	TGTGCCAGCAGTTTTAGAGGGTTAGAGACCCAGTACTTC	TRBV28	-	many	TRBJ2-5	13
CASSPVGTGDPQHF	TGTGCCAGCAGCCCAGTAGGGACGGGGGACCCCCAGCATTTT	TRBV11-2	-	few	TRBJ1-5	14
CASSIGRVHEQYF	TGTGCCAGCAGTATTGGCAGGGTCCACGAGCAGTACTTC	TRBV2	-	many	TRBJ2-7	13
CASGDSGLQETQYF	TGTGCCAGCGGGGATAGCGGACTCCAAGAGACCCAGTACTTC	TRBV12-3/TRBV12-4	-	few	TRBJ2-5	14
CASSYGRSETQYF	TGTGCCAGCAGTTACGGGCGGTCGGAGACCCAGTACTTC	TRBV28	-	many	TRBJ2-5	13
CASSLEWGLAGSPGELFF	TGTGCCAGCAGTTTAGAATGGGGGCTAGCGGGAAGTCCCGGGGAGCTGTTTTTT	TRBV12-3/TRBV12-4	TRBD2	few	TRBJ2-2	18
CASRDRGATEAFF	TGTGCCAGCAGGGACAGGGGGGCCACTGAAGCTTTCTTT	TRBV6-1	TRBD1	many	TRBJ1-1	13
CSAEGQGADKPQHF	TGCAGTGCTGAAGGACAGGGGGCCGACAAGCCCCAGCATTTT	TRBV20-1	TRBD1	many	TRBJ1-5	14
CASSTRELGAYEQYF	TGTGCCAGCAGCACCAGGGAGCTGGGGGCCTACGAGCAGTACTTC	TRBV5-5	-	many	TRBJ2-7	15
CASRGRGWRMRETEAFF	TGTGCCAGTAGAGGTCGTGGATGGAGGATGAGGGAAACTGAAGCTTTCTTT	TRBV19	-	many	TRBJ1-1	17